Listed below are T cell receptor beta chains from one sample, sequenced in a study of T-cell reconstitution after alpha-beta-depleted transplantation in children. TCRdb fed the PCR reads into MiXCR, producing one record per CDR3 protein. The sample has about 240,000 distinct CDR3 sequences; about 26% are singletons. The source material was PBMCs, sampled before TCRalphabeta/CD19-depleted stem cell transplant. The receptors stem from a girl aged 2 to 9 with Fanconi anemia, due to receive a stem cell transplant. Both conserved end residues are part of each CDR3. Fields, in order: V gene, D gene, clone size, J gene, CDR3 DNA, CDR3 protein. A D gene is named only where the DNA matches it firmly. The listing skips clone size in some rows; elsewhere it reads once, few, many or a size class.

>TRBV20-1|TRBD1|-|TRBJ1-3
TGCTGTGCTAGCCCACAAACCGGGACAGGGGATGGAAACACCATATATTTT
CCASPQTGTGDGNTIYF
>TRBV4-1|TRBD1|-|TRBJ2-1
TGCGCCAGCAGCCAAGATGACAGGGCGGATGAGCAGTTCTTC
CASSQDDRADEQFF
>TRBV12-3/TRBV12-4|TRBD2|-|TRBJ2-5
TGTGCCAGCAGTTTATTGGGGCCTAGCGGGGGTCAAGAGACCCAGTACTTC
CASSLLGPSGGQETQYF
>TRBV11-2|-|-|TRBJ2-7
TGTGCCAGCAGCTTAGTTGCCCTCCCGTTCGAGCAGTACTTC
CASSLVALPFEQYF
>TRBV24-1|TRBD1|-|TRBJ2-1
TGTGCCACCAGTGATTGGCCGGGACAGGGCGGCAATGAGCAGTTCTTC
CATSDWPGQGGNEQFF
>TRBV20-1|TRBD1|-|TRBJ1-4
TGCAGTGCTAGAGATCGTAAGGGACAGGGCGAAAAACTGTTTTTT
CSARDRKGQGEKLFF
>TRBV7-3|TRBD2|many|TRBJ2-3
TGTGCCAGCAGCCTCGGGAGCGGGGGAGCGACAGATACGCAGTATTTT
CASSLGSGGATDTQYF
>TRBV20-1|-|many|TRBJ2-2
TGCAGTGCCTCACAGGGAGGGAACACCGGGGAGCTGTTTTTT
CSASQGGNTGELFF
>TRBV7-2|-|many|TRBJ2-7
TGTGCCAGCAGCTTAATGGGGGTCTTAGACGAGCAGTACTTC
CASSLMGVLDEQYF
>TRBV5-1|TRBD1|few|TRBJ2-1
TGCGCCAGCAGCTTTGGACAGGGTGAAAAGACTGAGCAGTTCTTC
CASSFGQGEKTEQFF
>TRBV7-8|TRBD1|few|TRBJ2-7
TGTGCCAGCAGCTTAGTCGGGACAGGCTTATACGAGCAGTACTTC
CASSLVGTGLYEQYF
>TRBV29-1|TRBD1|-|TRBJ2-7
TGCAGCGTTGAAGCCGGGACAGCAGACTACGAGCAGTACTTC
CSVEAGTADYEQYF
>TRBV6-5|-|many|TRBJ2-2
TGTGCCAGCAGTTACTCGGAGGGCACCGGGGAGCTGTTTTTT
CASSYSEGTGELFF
>TRBV29-1|-|many|TRBJ2-3
TGCAGCGTTGGTCCCACTAGCTGGTCTAGCACAGATACGCAGTATTTT
CSVGPTSWSSTDTQYF
>TRBV29-1|TRBD2|-|TRBJ2-1
TGCAGCGTTGAGTTCCGTAGCGGGAGCTCCTACAATGAGCAGTTCTTC
CSVEFRSGSSYNEQFF
>TRBV7-2|-|many|TRBJ2-7
TGTGCCAGCAGCCCAGCTGGACTCCCCCTGGAGCAGTACTTC
CASSPAGLPLEQYF
>TRBV28|-|once|TRBJ2-7
TGTGCCAGCAGTTTATTAAGACAGTCGACCGACTACGAGCAGTACTTC
CASSLLRQSTDYEQYF
>TRBV5-1|-|-|TRBJ2-1
TGCGCCAGCAGCTTGGGTAGGCTCAATGAGCAGTTCTTC
CASSLGRLNEQFF
>TRBV29-1|-|many|TRBJ2-1
TGCAGCGTTTCAATAGCGTCCTACAATGAGCAGTTCTTC
CSVSIASYNEQFF
>TRBV15|-|many|TRBJ1-2
TGTGCCACCAGCGGAGATGCCCTTGGGGGTTTCGGCTACACCTTC
CATSGDALGGFGYTF
>TRBV20-1|-|many|TRBJ2-7
TGCAGTGCTAGAGACGCTTGGGCGGTCTCCTACGAGCAGTACTTC
CSARDAWAVSYEQYF
>TRBV29-1|TRBD2|few|TRBJ2-3
TGCAGCGTTGACACTAGCGGGAGTACAGATACGCAGTATTTT
CSVDTSGSTDTQYF
>TRBV20-1|TRBD2|many|TRBJ2-5
TGCAGTGCTAGTACTAGCGGGAGTGAGACCCAGTACTTC
CSASTSGSETQYF
>TRBV7-2|TRBD1|many|TRBJ2-7
TGTGCCAGCAGCTTAGCCGGGACAGGATACTACGAGCAGTACTTC
CASSLAGTGYYEQYF
>TRBV7-9|-|-|TRBJ2-7
TGTGCCAGCAGCCCCAGTCCGGGGAGGGAGCAGTACTTC
CASSPSPGREQYF
>TRBV28|-|-|TRBJ2-7
TGTGCCAGCCGTGCAGACGAGAGCTCCTACGAGCAGTACTTC
CASRADESSYEQYF
>TRBV6-2/TRBV6-3|-|-|TRBJ2-7
TGTGCCAGCACCGACAGCTACGAGCAGTACTTC
CASTDSYEQYF
>TRBV7-6|-|-|TRBJ2-1
TGTGCCAGCAGCTTATTAGCGATGAGCTCCTACAATGAGCAGTTCTTC
CASSLLAMSSYNEQFF
>TRBV29-1|-|few|TRBJ1-1
TGCAGCGTATCGGGGAGGGGGAGGGACACTGAAGCTTTCTTT
CSVSGRGRDTEAFF
>TRBV7-8|-|few|TRBJ1-2
TGTGCCAGCAGCTTAGCGGGCAGTGCTCATGGCTACACCTTC
CASSLAGSAHGYTF
>TRBV6-6|-|many|TRBJ1-1
TGTGCCAGCAGTCTCACGAACACTGAAGCTTTCTTT
CASSLTNTEAFF
>TRBV25-1|TRBD2|-|TRBJ2-3
TGTGCCAGCGGACTTAGCGGGGGGAGCACAGATACGCAGTATTTT
CASGLSGGSTDTQYF
>TRBV7-6|-|-|TRBJ1-2
TGTGCCAGCAGCTTAATGGCAGGGCCTAACTATGGCTACACCTTC
CASSLMAGPNYGYTF
>TRBV12-3/TRBV12-4|TRBD2|many|TRBJ2-1
TGTGCCAGCAGCTACTATAGCGGGAACTACAATGAGCAGTTCTTC
CASSYYSGNYNEQFF
>TRBV15|-|-|TRBJ2-7
TGTGCCACCAGCAGACAGTGGTCCGAGTTCGCCTACGAGCAGTACTTC
CATSRQWSEFAYEQYF
>TRBV20-1|-|many|TRBJ2-1
TGCAGTGCTAGCGACAATGAGCAGTTCTTC
CSASDNEQFF
>TRBV28|TRBD1|-|TRBJ2-6
TGTGCCAGCAGTTCACAGGGGGCCCATGGCTCTGGGGCCAACGTCCTGACTTTC
CASSSQGAHGSGANVLTF
>TRBV20-1|-|few|TRBJ2-7
TGCAGTGCTATGTCCGGGAGTAGTTACGAGCAGTACTTC
CSAMSGSSYEQYF
>TRBV7-9|-|many|TRBJ1-5
TGTGCCAGCAGCTCCGATGGGGGGGCGGAACAGCCCCAGCATTTT
CASSSDGGAEQPQHF
>TRBV20-1|-|once|TRBJ2-7
TGCAGTGCTAGAGATCCGGCTAGCGGACAGTACGAGCAGTACTTC
CSARDPASGQYEQYF
>TRBV12-3/TRBV12-4|-|many|TRBJ2-5
TGTGCCAGCAGTTCCCGAACTCACGGAGAGACCCAGTACTTC
CASSSRTHGETQYF
>TRBV20-1|-|many|TRBJ1-2
TGCAGTGCTAGTCATTTAACGGGGGATGGCTACACCTTC
CSASHLTGDGYTF
>TRBV6-1|-|-|TRBJ2-2
TGTGCCAGCAGAACGTTGGATGTCGGAGAGCTGTTTTTT
CASRTLDVGELFF
>TRBV27|-|few|TRBJ2-3
TGTGCCAGCAGTCCCCACCTTTTGACAGATACGCAGTATTTT
CASSPHLLTDTQYF
>TRBV5-1|-|many|TRBJ2-1
TGCGCCAGCAGCTTGGCCTCGCAGTACAATGAGCAGTTCTTC
CASSLASQYNEQFF
>TRBV5-1|TRBD2|-|TRBJ2-3
TGCGCCAGCAGCTTGGGGGGGCTCGCTAGCGGGGGCGCAGATACGCAGTATTTT
CASSLGGLASGGADTQYF
>TRBV6-5|TRBD2|many|TRBJ2-1
TGTGCCAGCAGGGGTTCTAGCGGGGGGTACGTCGATGAGCAGTTCTTC
CASRGSSGGYVDEQFF
>TRBV20-1|-|-|TRBJ1-5
TGCAGTGCTAGTTCAGGGGCCAGATTTGGGAGCAATCAGCCCCAGCATTTT
CSASSGARFGSNQPQHF
>TRBV20-1|TRBD2|-|TRBJ2-5
TGCTGGGCTAAGCGTCCGGGACTAGCGGGATCGACGACGGAGACCCAGTACTTC
CWAKRPGLAGSTTETQYF
>TRBV29-1|-|many|TRBJ2-1
TGCAGCGCCTCGGTCTATGAGCAGTTCTTC
CSASVYEQFF
>TRBV6-5|-|many|TRBJ2-1
TGTGCCAGTGCTAGGGACCCCAATGAGCAGTTCTTC
CASARDPNEQFF